This is a list of T cell receptor beta chains from one sample in a study of beta chain features in type 1 diabetes. Profiled with immunoSEQ multiplex PCR; TCRdb holds only in-frame clones, not every one. Here the sample spans 38,000 or so clones, approximately 60% being singletons. The specimen was Tregs from blood. These receptors all come from a woman aged 25 to 39 in good health. CDR3s include the opening cysteine and the closing phenylalanine or tryptophan. A D gene is named only where the DNA matches it firmly. Some rows have no size entry. The others give once, few or many, or a class for an expanded clone.

D: NA
size: NA
J: TRBJ2-1
V: TRBV4-3
CDR3: CASSQDSYNEQFF
DNA: TGCGCCAGCAGCCAAGACAGCTACAATGAGCAGTTCTTC

D: TRBD1
size: NA
J: TRBJ2-3
V: TRBV2
CDR3: CASRPTGGVDTQYF
DNA: TGTGCCAGCAGACCGACAGGGGGGGTGGATACGCAGTATTTT

D: NA
size: NA
J: TRBJ2-4
V: TRBV7-9
CDR3: CASSMRRDSKNIQYF
DNA: TGTGCCAGCAGCATGCGGCGGGACAGCAAAAACATTCAGTACTTC

D: TRBD1
size: few
J: TRBJ2-3
V: TRBV7-2
CDR3: CASGSGGTDTQYF
DNA: TGTGCCAGCGGCTCAGGGGGAACAGATACGCAGTATTTT

D: NA
size: few
J: TRBJ2-1
V: TRBV2
CDR3: CASLGNEQFF
DNA: TGTGCCAGTCTAGGAAATGAGCAGTTCTTC

D: NA
size: NA
J: TRBJ1-3
V: TRBV7-2
CDR3: CASSPIGQGRFGNTIYF
DNA: TGTGCCAGCAGCCCGATCGGTCAGGGCCGCTTTGGAAACACCATATATTTT

D: TRBD1
size: NA
J: TRBJ2-7
V: TRBV7-2
CDR3: CASSHEGQGAYEQYF
DNA: TGTGCCAGCAGCCATGAGGGACAGGGAGCCTACGAGCAGTACTTC

D: TRBD2
size: NA
J: TRBJ2-7
V: TRBV7-9
CDR3: CASSRLRTSGTLSYEQYF
DNA: TGTGCCAGCAGCCGATTAAGGACTAGCGGGACCCTATCCTACGAGCAGTACTTC

D: TRBD2
size: NA
J: TRBJ2-5
V: TRBV18
CDR3: CASSPTRASGRAVETQYF
DNA: TGTGCCAGCTCACCTACCAGGGCAAGCGGGAGGGCCGTGGAGACCCAGTACTTC

D: NA
size: NA
J: TRBJ2-5
V: TRBV6-5
CDR3: CASRFQLETQYF
DNA: TGTGCCAGCAGGTTTCAATTGGAGACCCAGTACTTC

D: TRBD1
size: NA
J: TRBJ2-1
V: TRBV29-1
CDR3: CSVRGQGARNEQFF
DNA: TGCAGCGTTCGAGGACAGGGGGCTAGAAATGAGCAGTTCTTC

D: TRBD1
size: NA
J: TRBJ2-3
V: TRBV7-2
CDR3: CASSFFFFGTGAADTQYF
DNA: TGTGCCAGCAGCTTTTTTTTCTTCGGGACAGGGGCCGCAGATACGCAGTATTTT

D: TRBD1
size: few
J: TRBJ2-1
V: TRBV30
CDR3: CAWSVGTDFSYNEQFF
DNA: TGTGCCTGGAGTGTAGGGACAGACTTTTCCTACAATGAGCAGTTCTTC

D: TRBD2
size: NA
J: TRBJ2-6
V: TRBV19
CDR3: CASSMGGGANVLTF
DNA: TGTGCCAGTAGTATGGGAGGGGGGGCCAACGTCCTGACTTTC

D: NA
size: few
J: TRBJ2-7
V: TRBV7-2
CDR3: CASSFMREETEQYF
DNA: TGTGCCAGCAGCTTCATGAGGGAAGAAACCGAGCAGTACTTC

D: TRBD1
size: NA
J: TRBJ2-1
V: TRBV2
CDR3: CASGRTGARMFF
DNA: TGTGCCAGCGGAAGGACAGGGGCGCGGATGTTCTTC

D: TRBD1
size: NA
J: TRBJ2-5
V: TRBV14
CDR3: CASSQDRGTGGLQETQYF
DNA: TGTGCCAGCAGCCAAGATAGAGGGACAGGGGGCCTCCAAGAGACCCAGTACTTC

D: NA
size: few
J: TRBJ1-5
V: TRBV7-9
CDR3: CASSLSKGAADQPQHF
DNA: TGTGCCAGCAGCTTAAGTAAGGGAGCTGCGGATCAGCCCCAGCATTTT

D: NA
size: few
J: TRBJ2-7
V: TRBV18
CDR3: CASSPRAGQALTYEQYF
DNA: TGTGCCAGCTCACCACGGGCAGGCCAAGCCTTGACGTACGAGCAGTACTTC

D: NA
size: NA
J: TRBJ1-1
V: TRBV6-6
CDR3: CASSSVPGAFF
DNA: TGTGCCAGCAGTTCCGTCCCGGGAGCTTTCTTT

D: TRBD2
size: NA
J: TRBJ2-5
V: TRBV2
CDR3: CASTGPGLATNRETQYF
DNA: TGTGCCAGCACCGGCCCGGGACTAGCGACCAATAGGGAGACCCAGTACTTC

D: TRBD2
size: NA
J: TRBJ2-5
V: TRBV5-1
CDR3: CASSLFGLAEQETQYF
DNA: TGCGCCAGCAGCTTGTTTGGACTAGCAGAACAAGAGACCCAGTACTTC

D: TRBD2
size: NA
J: TRBJ2-5
V: TRBV18
CDR3: CASSPPLSLAGGLEEQYF
DNA: TGTGCCAGCTCACCACCTCTGTCGCTAGCGGGAGGGCTGGAAGAGCAGTACTTC

D: NA
size: once
J: TRBJ2-3
V: TRBV27
CDR3: CASSSLAGVSTDTQYF
DNA: TGTGCCAGCAGTTCTCTAGCTGGAGTCAGCACAGATACGCAGTATTTT

D: TRBD2
size: few
J: TRBJ2-6
V: TRBV7-2
CDR3: CASSKIAGGSSGANVLTF
DNA: TGTGCCAGCAGTAAAATAGCGGGAGGAAGCTCTGGGGCCAACGTCCTGACTTTC

D: NA
size: few
J: TRBJ2-6
V: TRBV19
CDR3: CASNGAGRSGANVLTF
DNA: TGTGCCAGTAATGGGGCAGGTCGCTCTGGGGCCAACGTCCTGACTTTC

D: TRBD2
size: NA
J: TRBJ2-7
V: TRBV29-1
CDR3: CSVGLAGSTYEQYF
DNA: TGCAGCGTTGGCCTAGCGGGCAGCACCTACGAGCAGTACTTC

D: TRBD2
size: NA
J: TRBJ2-2
V: TRBV28
CDR3: CASSLIRTSGRDGELFF
DNA: TGTGCCAGCAGTTTAATCCGGACTAGCGGGAGGGACGGGGAGCTGTTTTTT

D: TRBD1
size: NA
J: TRBJ2-6
V: TRBV19
CDR3: CASSTGGTGANVLTF
DNA: TGTGCCAGTAGTACAGGGGGCACTGGGGCCAACGTCCTGACTTTC

D: NA
size: NA
J: TRBJ1-2
V: TRBV6-5
CDR3: CASTGAGRGLGYTF
DNA: TGTGCCAGCACCGGAGCGGGGCGAGGATTGGGCTACACCTTC

D: TRBD1
size: NA
J: TRBJ1-5
V: TRBV4-2
CDR3: CASSQLNRGLQPQHF
DNA: TGTGCCAGCAGCCAATTAAACAGGGGACTTCAGCCCCAGCATTTT

D: TRBD1
size: few
J: TRBJ2-1
V: TRBV28
CDR3: CASSSPGQGVLAHEQFF
DNA: TGTGCCAGCAGCTCTCCGGGACAGGGTGTCCTAGCTCATGAGCAGTTCTTC

D: TRBD2
size: few
J: TRBJ2-5
V: TRBV4-2
CDR3: CASSPRLAGGSKTQYF
DNA: TGTGCCAGCAGCCCCAGACTAGCGGGAGGATCAAAGACCCAGTACTTC

D: TRBD2
size: NA
J: TRBJ2-7
V: TRBV30
CDR3: CAWNPGTSKYEQYF
DNA: TGTGCCTGGAATCCCGGGACTAGCAAATACGAGCAGTACTTC

D: TRBD1
size: NA
J: TRBJ1-5
V: TRBV2
CDR3: CASRRPGQSDQPQHF
DNA: TGTGCCAGCAGGAGACCGGGACAGAGCGATCAGCCCCAGCATTTT

D: NA
size: few
J: TRBJ1-5
V: TRBV2
CDR3: CASSVGALGNQPQHF
DNA: TGTGCCAGCAGTGTGGGGGCGTTAGGCAATCAGCCCCAGCATTTT

D: TRBD2
size: few
J: TRBJ2-1
V: TRBV5-1
CDR3: CASSYAGTSAPRQFF
DNA: TGCGCCAGCAGCTATGCCGGGACTAGCGCCCCCCGGCAGTTCTTC

D: TRBD2
size: NA
J: TRBJ2-1
V: TRBV29-1
CDR3: CSAARLASEQFF
DNA: TGCAGCGCCGCCCGACTAGCGTCTGAGCAGTTCTTC

D: TRBD2
size: NA
J: TRBJ2-1
V: TRBV4-2
CDR3: CASSPGVLAVQGQFF
DNA: TGTGCCAGCAGCCCTGGAGTACTAGCGGTCCAGGGGCAGTTCTTC

D: NA
size: NA
J: TRBJ2-7
V: TRBV7-2
CDR3: CASSTDYSGRYEQYF
DNA: TGTGCCAGCAGTACCGATTATTCAGGGCGCTACGAGCAGTACTTC

D: NA
size: NA
J: TRBJ1-2
V: TRBV28
CDR3: CASSTGTSSYGYTF
DNA: TGTGCCAGCAGTACCGGGACATCCTCCTATGGCTACACCTTC

D: NA
size: NA
J: TRBJ1-1
V: TRBV7-9
CDR3: CASSTDWTVYTEAFF
DNA: TGTGCCAGCAGCACCGATTGGACAGTCTACACTGAAGCTTTCTTT

D: NA
size: once
J: TRBJ2-7
V: TRBV6-5
CDR3: CASSYGARRSPYEQYF
DNA: TGTGCCAGCAGTTATGGGGCCCGTCGTTCGCCCTACGAGCAGTACTTC

D: NA
size: NA
J: TRBJ2-3
V: TRBV7-7
CDR3: CASSLDLWDTQYF
DNA: TGTGCTAGCAGCTTAGATCTATGGGATACGCAGTATTTT

D: TRBD2
size: NA
J: TRBJ2-3
V: TRBV4-3
CDR3: CASSSRLAGFTDTQYF
DNA: TGCGCCAGCAGCTCTCGACTAGCGGGTTTTACAGATACGCAGTATTTT

D: NA
size: NA
J: TRBJ2-5
V: TRBV28
CDR3: CASSGGVESRRTQYF
DNA: TGTGCCAGCAGTGGAGGGGTTGAGTCTAGGCGGACCCAGTACTTC

D: NA
size: NA
J: TRBJ2-7
V: TRBV7-8
CDR3: CASSSTGAGTSGEQYF
DNA: TGTGCCAGCAGCTCCACAGGGGCCGGGACTTCGGGGGAGCAGTACTTC

D: NA
size: NA
J: TRBJ1-5
V: TRBV19
CDR3: CASRNQDGGQPQHF
DNA: TGTGCCAGTAGAAACCAGGACGGGGGACAGCCCCAGCATTTT

D: TRBD1
size: NA
J: TRBJ1-5
V: TRBV28
CDR3: CASSSWTGPYSNQPQHF
DNA: TGTGCCAGCAGTTCATGGACAGGCCCTTATAGCAATCAGCCCCAGCATTTT

D: NA
size: once
J: TRBJ2-7
V: TRBV6-5
CDR3: CASRPDSYEQYF
DNA: TGTGCCAGCAGACCCGACAGCTACGAGCAGTACTTC

D: TRBD1
size: NA
J: TRBJ1-1
V: TRBV29-1
CDR3: CSVAGQLNAEAFF
DNA: TGCAGCGTTGCGGGACAGCTGAACGCTGAAGCTTTCTTT

D: TRBD1
size: NA
J: TRBJ2-7
V: TRBV29-1
CDR3: CSVQGVGSSYEQYF
DNA: TGCAGCGTCCAGGGGGTTGGGAGCTCCTACGAGCAGTACTTC

D: TRBD2
size: once
J: TRBJ2-3
V: TRBV5-1
CDR3: CASSKTSGTRGDTQYF
DNA: TGCGCCAGCAGCAAGACTAGCGGGACCCGCGGAGATACGCAGTATTTT

D: NA
size: NA
J: TRBJ1-4
V: TRBV4-3
CDR3: CASSQTFSGEKLFF
DNA: TGCGCCAGCAGCCAGACCTTCTCAGGGGAAAAACTGTTTTTT

D: NA
size: NA
J: TRBJ2-1
V: TRBV7-9
CDR3: CASSGLQYNEQFF
DNA: TGTGCCAGCAGTGGACTCCAGTACAATGAGCAGTTCTTC

D: TRBD2
size: NA
J: TRBJ2-7
V: TRBV28
CDR3: CASSSLAGVYEQYF
DNA: TGTGCCAGCAGCTCCCTAGCGGGAGTATACGAGCAGTACTTC

D: TRBD1
size: NA
J: TRBJ1-1
V: TRBV7-8
CDR3: CASSLANRGNTEAFF
DNA: TGTGCCAGCAGCTTAGCGAACAGGGGGAACACTGAAGCTTTCTTT

D: NA
size: NA
J: TRBJ2-7
V: TRBV5-1
CDR3: CASSETGYEQYF
DNA: TGCGCCAGCAGCGAGACAGGCTACGAGCAGTACTTC